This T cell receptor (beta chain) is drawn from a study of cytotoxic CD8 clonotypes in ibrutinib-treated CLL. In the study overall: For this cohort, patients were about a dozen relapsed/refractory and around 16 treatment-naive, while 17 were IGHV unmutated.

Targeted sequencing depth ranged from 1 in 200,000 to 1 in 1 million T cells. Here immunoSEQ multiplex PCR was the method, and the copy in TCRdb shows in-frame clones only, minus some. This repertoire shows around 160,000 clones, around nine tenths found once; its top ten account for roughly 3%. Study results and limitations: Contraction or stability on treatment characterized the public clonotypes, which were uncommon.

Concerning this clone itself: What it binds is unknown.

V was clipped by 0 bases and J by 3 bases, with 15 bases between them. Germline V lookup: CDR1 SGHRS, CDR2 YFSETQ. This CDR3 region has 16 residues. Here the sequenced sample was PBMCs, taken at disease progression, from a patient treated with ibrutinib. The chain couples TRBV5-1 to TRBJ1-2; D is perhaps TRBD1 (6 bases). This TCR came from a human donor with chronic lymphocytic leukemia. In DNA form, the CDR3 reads TGCGCCAGCAGCTTGGGGCCACGGGGGGCAGACTATGGCTACACCTTC. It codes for CASSLGPRGADYGYTF. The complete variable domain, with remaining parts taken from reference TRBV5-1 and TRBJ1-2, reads KAGVTQTPRYLIKTRGQQVTLSCSPISGHRSVSWYQQTPGQGLQFLFEYFSETQRNKGNFPGRFSGRQFSNSRSEMNVSTLELGDSALYLCASSLGPRGADYGYTFGSGTRLTVV.